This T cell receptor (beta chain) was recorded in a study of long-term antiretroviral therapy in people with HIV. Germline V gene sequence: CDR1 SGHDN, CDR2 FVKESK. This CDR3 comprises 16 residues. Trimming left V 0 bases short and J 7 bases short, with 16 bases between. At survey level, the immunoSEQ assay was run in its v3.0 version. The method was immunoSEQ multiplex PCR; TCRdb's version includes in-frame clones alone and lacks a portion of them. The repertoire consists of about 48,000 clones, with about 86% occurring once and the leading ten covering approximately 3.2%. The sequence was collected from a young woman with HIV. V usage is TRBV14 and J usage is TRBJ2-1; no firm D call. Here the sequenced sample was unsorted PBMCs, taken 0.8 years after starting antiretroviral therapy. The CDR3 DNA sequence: TGTGCCAGCAGCCAAGACGAGACATTCTTCTTGAATGAGCAGTTCTTC. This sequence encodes CASSQDETFFLNEQFF. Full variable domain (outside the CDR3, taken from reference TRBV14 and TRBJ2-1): EAGVTQFPSHSVIEKGQTVTLRCDPISGHDNLYWYRRVMGKEIKFLLHFVKESKQDESGMPNNRFLAERTGGTYSTLKVQPAELEDSGVYFCASSQDETFFLNEQFFGPGTRLTVL.